The entry below gives a single TCR beta chain sequence along with its context. Its antigen is not identified. CDR3 length equals 11 residues. Germline values: CDR1 SNHLY, CDR2 FYNNEI. The data originate from a study of T cells expressing NK-cell markers. Study-wide context: The TCR beta repertoires originated in sorted CD3+CD56+NKG2C+, CD3+CD56+NKG2C- and CD3+CD56-NKG2C+ T cells.

Study-level findings and limits: Unclear, still, was the HCMV specificity of the expanded NKG2C+ T cell clones.

With UMIs, 5'RACE template switching was used to make TCR beta cDNA. Following a re-call of the 5' RACE reads, TCRdb has one entry per CDR3 protein and lacks DNA. This listing includes 550,000 or so distinct CDR3 sequences. The receptor was derived from a man younger than 35 in good health. Sequencing was done on a sample of blood T cells: a sorted CD56 or NKG2C T cell subset, CD4+ or CD8+ T cells, or bulk PBMC T cells (not recorded which). The V and J genes are TRBV2 and TRBJ2-1. CDR3 in amino acids: CASSKGREQFF.